A selection of T cell receptor beta chains follows, all from one sample in a study of blood T cell repertoires in COVID-19. This table comes from immunoSEQ multiplex PCR, and its TCRdb copy is limited to in-frame clones, with some not included. The data contain about 220,000 clones, more than 80% of them singletons. The source material was PBMCs or T cells enriched from blood (not recorded which). The receptor source for this set is a woman under 30 in a cohort exposed to, infected with or recovered from COVID-19 (not recorded which). Both conserved end residues are part of each CDR3. The order of the fields is D gene, J gene, clone size, V gene, CDR3 protein, CDR3 DNA. D genes are given only for firm matches. Clone size is not always given. Where it is, it says once, few, many or a class for expanded clones.

>TRBD1|TRBJ1-2|.|TRBV19
CAASTGGDGYTF
TGTGCCGCGAGTACAGGGGGAGACGGCTACACCTTC
>TRBD1|TRBJ1-4|.|TRBV16
CASSSGTGTEKLFF
TGTGCCAGCAGCTCCGGGACAGGGACTGAAAAACTGTTTTTT
>TRBD1|TRBJ1-1|.|TRBV7-2
CASSFSPRTGEAFF
TGTGCCAGCAGCTTTTCGCCCAGGACAGGAGAAGCTTTCTTT
>TRBD2|TRBJ2-1|.|TRBV7-8
CASSLAGGTSGYNEQFF
TGTGCCAGCAGCTTAGCGGGTGGGACTAGCGGTTACAATGAGCAGTTCTTC
>TRBD2|TRBJ2-7|.|TRBV10-3
CAISESTTSDRGYEQYF
TGTGCCATCAGTGAGTCGACGACTAGCGATAGAGGGTACGAGCAGTACTTC
>.|TRBJ2-7|.|TRBV13
CASSLLSGPGYEQYF
TGTGCCAGCAGCCTTCTCAGCGGGCCGGGCTACGAGCAGTACTTC
>TRBD1|TRBJ2-7|.|TRBV7-9
CASSSKSGTGYEQYF
TGTGCCAGCAGCTCCAAGTCCGGGACAGGATACGAGCAGTACTTC
>.|TRBJ1-2|.|TRBV3-1/TRBV3-2
CASSPNSNRVYGYTF
TGTGCCAGCAGCCCTAACTCTAACAGGGTCTATGGCTACACCTTC
>.|TRBJ2-5|.|TRBV6-5
CASKRGLGGETQYF
TGTGCCAGCAAACGGGGGCTGGGGGGGGAGACCCAGTACTTC
>.|TRBJ1-1|.|TRBV13
CASSLRDRTEAFF
TGTGCCAGCAGCTTGCGGGACCGGACTGAAGCTTTCTTT
>TRBD1|TRBJ2-3|.|TRBV27
CASSLLSPGTGGVDTQYF
TGTGCCAGCAGTTTATTGTCTCCCGGGACAGGGGGCGTGGATACGCAGTATTTT
>TRBD1|TRBJ2-2|.|TRBV7-9
CASSPPQGARELFF
TGTGCCAGCAGCCCTCCCCAGGGGGCAAGGGAGCTGTTTTTT
>TRBD2|TRBJ2-1|once|TRBV6-4
CASSASGTTDYNEQFF
TGTGCCAGCAGCGCTTCCGGGACTACCGACTACAATGAGCAGTTCTTC
>TRBD1|TRBJ2-7|.|TRBV3-1/TRBV3-2
CASSHPSQGAYEQYF
TGTGCCAGCAGCCACCCGTCACAGGGGGCCTACGAGCAGTACTTC
>.|TRBJ1-2|.|TRBV12-3/TRBV12-4
CASSTGRGYGYTF
TGTGCCAGCAGTACTGGCAGGGGCTATGGCTACACCTTC
>TRBD2|TRBJ2-7|.|TRBV3-1/TRBV3-2
CASSQGGSGGNEQYF
TGTGCCAGCAGCCAAGGGGGTAGCGGGGGGAACGAGCAGTACTTC
>.|TRBJ1-6|.|TRBV3-1/TRBV3-2
CASSQPSMSSYNSPLHF
TGTGCCAGCAGCCAACCCTCGATGAGCTCCTATAATTCACCCCTCCACTTT
>TRBD1|TRBJ1-5|.|TRBV15
CATSRGQGNQPQHF
TGTGCCACCAGCCGCGGACAGGGGAATCAGCCCCAGCATTTT
>.|TRBJ1-2|.|TRBV28
CASTQGMTRTNYGYTF
TGTGCCAGCACCCAGGGGATGACACGTACTAACTATGGCTACACCTTC
>TRBD1|TRBJ1-5|.|TRBV6-2/TRBV6-3
CASSPDRGGQPQHF
TGTGCCAGCAGCCCTGACAGGGGCGGGCAGCCCCAGCATTTT
>.|TRBJ1-1|.|TRBV5-1
CASSSDPTVNTEAFF
TGCGCCAGCAGCTCCGACCCGACAGTGAACACTGAAGCTTTCTTT
>.|TRBJ1-1|.|TRBV28
CASSQALEAFF
TGTGCCAGCAGCCAGGCCCTTGAAGCTTTCTTT
>.|TRBJ1-2|.|TRBV19
CASSISAGPNYGYTF
TGTGCCAGTAGTATTTCCGCAGGTCCGAACTATGGCTACACCTTC
>.|TRBJ2-2|.|TRBV2
CASSEMGAGTGELFF
TGTGCCAGCAGTGAAATGGGGGCAGGCACCGGGGAGCTGTTTTTT
>TRBD2|TRBJ2-1|.|TRBV3-1/TRBV3-2
CASSPGTSAYNEQFF
TGTGCCAGCAGCCCCGGGACTAGCGCCTACAATGAGCAGTTCTTC
>.|TRBJ1-5|.|TRBV7-5
CVRSRTGISNQPQHF
TGTGTCAGAAGCCGGACAGGGATTAGCAATCAGCCCCAGCATTTT
>.|TRBJ1-4|.|TRBV9
CASSVGDSLNEKLFF
TGTGCCAGCAGCGTAGGCGACAGCCTTAATGAAAAACTGTTTTTT
>.|TRBJ1-4|.|TRBV9
CASSVGEQGREKLFF
TGTGCCAGCAGCGTAGGAGAGCAGGGCCGCGAAAAACTGTTTTTT
>TRBD1|TRBJ1-1|.|TRBV28
CASRTGEGSTEAFF
TGTGCCAGTAGGACAGGGGAAGGGAGCACTGAAGCTTTCTTT
>.|TRBJ2-2|.|TRBV3-1/TRBV3-2
CASSQSPRAGGELFF
TGTGCCAGCAGCCAGTCCCCGCGGGCGGGCGGGGAGCTGTTTTTT
>.|TRBJ2-6|once|TRBV4-2
CASSQEQGTNSGANVLTF
TGTGCCAGCAGCCAAGAACAGGGTACTAACTCTGGGGCCAACGTCCTGACTTTC
>.|TRBJ1-6|.|TRBV27
CASSFSQDVYNSPLHF
TGTGCCAGCAGTTTCTCCCAGGATGTCTATAATTCACCCCTCCACTTT
>TRBD1|TRBJ1-2|.|TRBV29-1
CSALNLPTGGYYGYTF
TGCAGCGCCCTAAATCTCCCGACAGGGGGATATTATGGCTACACCTTC
>.|TRBJ2-2|.|TRBV11-2
CASRRDRRPNTGELFF
TGTGCCAGCAGACGAGACAGGCGACCGAACACCGGGGAGCTGTTTTTT
>.|TRBJ1-5|.|TRBV2
CASSEGRGIQPQHF
TGTGCCAGCAGCGAAGGTAGGGGAATTCAGCCCCAGCATTTT
>.|TRBJ2-7|.|TRBV27
CASGLQGRGISYEQYF
TGTGCCAGCGGACTCCAGGGCAGGGGAATTTCTTACGAGCAGTACTTC
>.|TRBJ1-4|.|TRBV14
CASSPPADSNEKLFF
TGTGCCAGCAGCCCCCCGGCCGACTCTAATGAAAAACTGTTTTTT
>TRBD1|TRBJ2-5|.|TRBV9
CASSVAGGNQETQYF
TGTGCCAGCAGCGTAGCAGGGGGAAACCAAGAGACCCAGTACTTC
>.|TRBJ2-7|.|TRBV24-1
CATSAPGAYEQYF
TGTGCCACCAGTGCCCCCGGAGCCTACGAGCAGTACTTC
>TRBD2|TRBJ2-1|.|TRBV19
CASSIRALAGPSGYNEQFF
TGTGCCAGTAGTATAAGGGCTCTAGCGGGACCCTCGGGGTACAATGAGCAGTTCTTC
>.|TRBJ1-1|.|TRBV19
CASSIAGPMMNTEAFF
TGTGCCAGTAGTATCGCAGGGCCCATGATGAACACTGAAGCTTTCTTT
>.|TRBJ1-5|.|TRBV6-1
CASSEPRSDYNQPQHF
TGTGCCAGCAGTGAACCCCGATCAGACTACAATCAGCCCCAGCATTTT
>TRBD1|TRBJ1-2|few|TRBV2
CASTHPSGGGGYTF
TGTGCCAGCACCCACCCCTCAGGGGGTGGCGGCTACACCTTC
>TRBD1|TRBJ1-2|.|TRBV18
CASYGTGGVYGYTF
TGTGCCAGCTATGGGACAGGGGGCGTCTATGGCTACACCTTC
>TRBD2|TRBJ2-7|.|TRBV4-1
CASSQGREGIYEQYF
TGCGCCAGCAGCCAAGGCAGGGAGGGGATCTACGAGCAGTACTTC
>.|TRBJ1-1|.|TRBV28
CASSPVGVGNTEAFF
TGTGCCAGCAGTCCCGTCGGGGTCGGCAACACTGAAGCTTTCTTT
>.|TRBJ2-3|.|TRBV12-5
CASGLTRLDTQYF
TGTGCTAGTGGTTTAACGCGTCTGGATACGCAGTATTTT
>.|TRBJ2-5|.|TRBV5-1
CASRLTGETQYF
TGCGCCAGCAGATTAACAGGGGAGACCCAGTACTTC
>TRBD1|TRBJ1-5|.|TRBV10-2
CASRPGTGGVQPQHF
TGCGCCAGCAGACCCGGGACAGGGGGCGTTCAGCCCCAGCATTTT
>.|TRBJ1-2|.|TRBV27
CASSPTGNYGYTF
TGTGCCAGCAGTCCGACAGGAAACTATGGCTACACCTTC